Described below is a single T cell receptor beta chain sequence and its context. Its binding antigen is unknown. One base away there is no much larger clone; base qualities are not given. This record belongs to a study of control samples from healthy donors and cancer patients (dated by TCRdb to 2019 to 2021). The CDR3 measures 15 amino acids from cysteine to phenylalanine. Solely the CDR3 DNA is kept, with 45 bases framed from the first base. V is pared back by 0 bases and J by 0 bases, with 9 bases lying between the germline termini. The germline V gene yields MGHRA for CDR1 and YSYEKL for CDR2. Library preparation employed the immunoSEQ multiplex PCR assay. TCRdb took this table from immuneACCESS and kept in-frame rearrangements with V and J called. Such tables lack part of the clones; where checked against another copy, unresolved V genes explain under half of the gap, and the rest is unexplained. This sample holds about 120,000 clones; approximately 92% were observed only once. 1.1% of the sample belongs to the ten largest clones.

The TCR sequence derives from a woman between 45 and 60 years old with colorectal cancer. Sequenced material: PBMCs. The sequence is built from TRBV4-1 and TRBJ2-7, with the D gene tentatively TRBD1 or TRBD2, based on 6 matching bases in each. The DNA is TGCGCCAGCAGCCAAGATGGGGGGCTCTCCTACGAGCAGTACTTC. This gives the protein CASSQDGGLSYEQYF.